This entry concerns a single T cell receptor beta chain. What it binds is not known. The sample's treatment: roughly 10-day PBMC culture with coronavirus spike peptide pools or control peptides (ViraFEST assay). The record originates from a study of vaccination and CD4 T cells after COVID-19. The wider study: The study drew post-COVID samples a median approximately 100 days after diagnosis (range 35 to 161). Overlapping spike peptides of SARS-CoV-2, HCoV-NL63, HCoV-OC43 and HCoV-229E stimulated the cells.

CDR1 and CDR2 from the germline V gene are SGHNT and YYREEE (reference sequence). CDR3 length: 13 amino acids. V shed 4 bases, J shed 2 bases, and the junction held 2 bases outside the gene matches. Cultured CD4+ T cells had their DNA profiled by the Oncomine TCR Beta short-read assay. Researchers extracted genomic DNA from CD4+ T cells that had been cultured. Each CDR3 protein gets one entry after TCRdb re-called the PCR reads with MiXCR. The repertoire holds approximately 15,000 distinct CDR3 sequences, with around three fifths as singletons. The material sequenced was CD4+ T cells from blood, cultured in vitro. The V call is TRBV5-4, the J call TRBJ1-2; the match to TRBD1 covers 7 bases. The receptor was isolated from a human donor who had recovered from COVID-19. The CDR3 is CASSQTGNYGYTF. The CDR3 DNA is TGTGCCAGCAGCCAGACAGGGAACTATGGCTACACCTTC.